This T cell receptor beta chain was recovered during a study of molecular identifiers for immune sequencing clone quantification. TCRdb reprocessed the PCR reads with MiXCR, giving one entry per CDR3 protein. The sample records about 89,000 distinct CDR3 sequences, roughly 20% being singletons. The germline V gene has CDR1 MGHRA and CDR2 YSYEKL. With 3 bases removed from V and 8 bases from J, the gap between germline ends came to 18 bases. The CDR3 is 15 residues long. Using 10%, 30% or 50% RNA, naive CD8 libraries were derived from approximately 20,000 to 1,000,000 sorted cells. This clonotype was counted at least ten times.

The chain has TRBV4-1 and TRBJ2-3; D uncertain. The sample consisted of naive CD8+ T cells from blood, with Jurkat cell RNA spiked in. Subset described: FACS-sorted CD8+CD4-CCR7+CD45RA+ naive T cells. The source is a human donor in good health. Some libraries in this study had Jurkat cell RNA spiked in. The CDR3 bases are TGCGCCAGCAGCCATGCATCCTCGGCGCATCCTACGCAGTATTTT. It translates to CASSHASSAHPTQYF.